The source of this TCR beta chain is a study of technical replicates of blood from a handful of donors. Germline CDR1 and CDR2: SGDLS and YYNGEE. V was clipped by 2 bases and J by 0 bases, with 9 bases between them. This CDR3 comprises 14 residues. Generated by immunoSEQ multiplex PCR, the TCRdb table keeps only in-frame clones and is missing some. The profile shows about 98,000 clones, about 94% of them singletons. Sample: T cells isolated from PBMCs. The chain recombines TRBV9 with TRBJ2-7; D remains ambiguous. The TCR was taken from a human donor in good health. CDR3 residues: CASSVRRSSYEQYF. In nucleotides, the CDR3 is TGTGCCAGCAGCGTCCGTCGCAGCTCCTACGAGCAGTACTTC.